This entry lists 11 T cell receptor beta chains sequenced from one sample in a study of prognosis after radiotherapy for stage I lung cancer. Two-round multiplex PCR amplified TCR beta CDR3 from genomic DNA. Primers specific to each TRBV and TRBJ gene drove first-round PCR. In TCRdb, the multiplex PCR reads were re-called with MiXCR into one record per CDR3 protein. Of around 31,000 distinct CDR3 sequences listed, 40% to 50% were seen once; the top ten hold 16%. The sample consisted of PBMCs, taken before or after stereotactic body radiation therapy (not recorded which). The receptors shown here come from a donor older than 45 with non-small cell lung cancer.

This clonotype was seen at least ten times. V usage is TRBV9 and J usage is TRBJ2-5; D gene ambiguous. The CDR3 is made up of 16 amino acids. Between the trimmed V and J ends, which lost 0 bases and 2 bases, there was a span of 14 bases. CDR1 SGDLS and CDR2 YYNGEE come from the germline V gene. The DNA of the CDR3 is TGTGCCAGCAGCGTAGGTGGAACGAATAATCAAGAGACCCAGTACTTC. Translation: CASSVGGTNNQETQYF.

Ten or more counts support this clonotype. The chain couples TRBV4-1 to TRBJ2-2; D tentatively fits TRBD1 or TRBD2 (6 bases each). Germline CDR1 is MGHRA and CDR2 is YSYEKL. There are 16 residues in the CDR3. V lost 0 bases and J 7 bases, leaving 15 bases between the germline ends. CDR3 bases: TGCGCCAGCAGCCAAGATCTTACGGGGGCGGGCGGGGAGCTGTTTTTT. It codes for CASSQDLTGAGGELFF.

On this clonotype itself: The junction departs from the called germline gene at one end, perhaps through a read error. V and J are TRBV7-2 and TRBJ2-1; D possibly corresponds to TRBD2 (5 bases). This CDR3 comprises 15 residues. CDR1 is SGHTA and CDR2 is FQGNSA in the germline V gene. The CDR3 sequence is CASSSLEATYNEKFF. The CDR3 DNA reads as TGTGCCAGCAGCTCACTAGAGGCAACCTACAATGAGAAGTTCTTC.

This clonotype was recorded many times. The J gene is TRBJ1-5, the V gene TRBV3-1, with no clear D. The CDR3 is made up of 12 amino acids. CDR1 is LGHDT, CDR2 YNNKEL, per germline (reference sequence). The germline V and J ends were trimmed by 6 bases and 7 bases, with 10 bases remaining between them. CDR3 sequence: CASSGVGQPQHF. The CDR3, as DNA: TGTGCCAGCAGTGGAGTGGGCCAGCCCCAGCATTTT.

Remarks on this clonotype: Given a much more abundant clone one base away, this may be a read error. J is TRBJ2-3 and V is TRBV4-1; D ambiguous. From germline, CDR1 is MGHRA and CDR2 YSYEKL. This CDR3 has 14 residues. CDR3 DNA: TGCTCCAGCAGCCTCATAGGTTGGGATGATACGCAGTATTTT. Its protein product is CSSSLIGWDDTQYF.

The DNA of the CDR3 is TGTGCCAGCAGACCCCCGGGACTAGCGACATATACGCAGCATTTT. Amino acid sequence: CASRPPGLATYTQHF. The chain employs TRBV7-2 and TRBJ2-3; D possibly corresponds to TRBD1 (5 bases). The end of the DNA is better explained by TRBJ1-5, so the J call may be wrong. Germline CDR1 reads SGHTA; CDR2 reads FQGNSA. This CDR3 has 15 amino acids.

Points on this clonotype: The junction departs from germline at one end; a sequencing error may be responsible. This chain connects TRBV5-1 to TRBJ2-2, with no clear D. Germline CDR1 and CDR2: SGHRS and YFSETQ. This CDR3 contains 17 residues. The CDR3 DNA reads TGCGCCAGCAGCTTGTCCGTCAGCCACCCCTACACCTGGGAGCTGTTTTTT. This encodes CASSLSVSHPYTWELFF. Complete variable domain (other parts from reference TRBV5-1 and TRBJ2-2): KAGVTQTPRYLIKTRGQQVTLSCSPISGHRSVSWYQQTPGQGLQFLFEYFSETQRNKGNFPGRFSGRQFSNSRSEMNVSTLELGDSALYLCASSLSVSHPYTWELFFGEGSRLTVL.

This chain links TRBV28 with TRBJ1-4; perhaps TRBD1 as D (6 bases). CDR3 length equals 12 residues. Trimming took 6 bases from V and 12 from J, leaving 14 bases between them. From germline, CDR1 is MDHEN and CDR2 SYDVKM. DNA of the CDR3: TGTGCCAGCAGCCTACAGGGACGTGAACTGTTTTTT. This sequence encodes CASSLQGRELFF.

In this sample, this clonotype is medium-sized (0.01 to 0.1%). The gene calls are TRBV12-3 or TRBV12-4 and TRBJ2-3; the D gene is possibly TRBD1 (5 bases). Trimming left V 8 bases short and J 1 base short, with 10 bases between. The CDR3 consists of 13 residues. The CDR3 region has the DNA TGTGCCAGCCAGGGTTGGGGCACAGATACGCAGTATTTT. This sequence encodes CASQGWGTDTQYF.

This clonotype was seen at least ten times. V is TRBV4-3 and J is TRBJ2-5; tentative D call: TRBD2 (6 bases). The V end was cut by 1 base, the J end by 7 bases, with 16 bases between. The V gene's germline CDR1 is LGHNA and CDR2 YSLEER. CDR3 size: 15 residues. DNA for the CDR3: TGCGCCAGCAGCCAAGTCTGGGGGGTGCCGGGGACCCAGTACTTC. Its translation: CASSQVWGVPGTQYF.

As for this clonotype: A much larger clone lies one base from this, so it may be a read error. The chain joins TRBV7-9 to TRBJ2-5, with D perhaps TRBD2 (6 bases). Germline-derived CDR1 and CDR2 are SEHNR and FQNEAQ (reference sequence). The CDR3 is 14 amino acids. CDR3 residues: CASRAGSNRENQYF. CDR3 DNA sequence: TGTGCCAGCAGGGCGGGATCAAATCGAGAGAACCAGTACTTC.